The 23 T cell receptor beta chains below come from one sample, sequenced in a study of Ad26.COV2.S vaccination and SARS-CoV-2 variants. Described treatment: 15 to 20 received Ad26.COV2.S at low or high dose, single or two shots; 5 received placebo; per-sample allocation not given. Each sample was drawn 63 days after the first injection (of vaccine or placebo). Clones were sequenced by immunoSEQ multiplex PCR, and TCRdb holds only the in-frame ones, with some missing. The sample records some 330,000 clones, under 90% being singletons. The sample was peripheral blood, taken in a trial of Ad26.COV2.S vaccine versus placebo. The receptors derive from a person between 18 and 65 years old who received the Ad26.COV2.S COVID-19 vaccine or a placebo.

V usage is TRBV5-4 and J usage is TRBJ2-1; D could derive from TRBD1 or TRBD2 (6 bases each). The V and J ends lost 3 bases and 7 bases respectively, with 11 bases between them. CDR3 length equals 13 residues. Germline CDR1 SGHNT, CDR2 YYREEE (reference sequence). The CDR3 DNA reads as TGTGCCAGCAGCTCCGGAGGGGGGAATGAGCAGTTCTTC. Translated, it gives CASSSGGGNEQFF.

V gene TRBV19 combines with J gene TRBJ2-1, with 12 bases lining up with TRBD2. CDR3 length: 16 residues. The V gene's germline CDR1 is LNHDA and CDR2 SQIVND (reference sequence). The V and J ends lost 9 bases and 1 base, in that order; junction bases with no gene match: 7. The CDR3 bases are TGTGCCAGCCAGACTAGCGGGAGAGGATCCTACAATGAGCAGTTCTTC. As protein: CASQTSGRGSYNEQFF. Filled out from reference TRBV19 and TRBJ2-1, the complete variable domain reads DGGITQSPKYLFRKEGQNVTLSCEQNLNHDAMYWYRQDPGQGLRLIYYSQIVNDFQKGDIAEGYSVSREKKESFPLTVTSAQKNPTAFYLCASQTSGRGSYNEQFFGPGTRLTVL.

The rearrangement uses TRBV19 and TRBJ2-1; no firm D call. This CDR3 contains 13 residues. Germline CDR1 LNHDA, CDR2 SQIVND (reference sequence). Trimming shortened V by 3 bases and J by 1 base, and 4 bases separated the two germline ends. The CDR3, as DNA: TGTGCCAGTAGTATTGGGTCCTACAATGAGCAGTTCTTC. Protein: CASSIGSYNEQFF. Full variable domain (rest looked up from reference TRBV19 and TRBJ2-1): DGGITQSPKYLFRKEGQNVTLSCEQNLNHDAMYWYRQDPGQGLRLIYYSQIVNDFQKGDIAEGYSVSREKKESFPLTVTSAQKNPTAFYLCASSIGSYNEQFFGPGTRLTVL.

The genes are TRBV19 and TRBJ2-3; D is possibly TRBD1 (5 bases). Germline-derived CDR1 and CDR2 are LNHDA and SQIVND (reference sequence). The ends were cut back, 3 bases at V and 6 bases at J, with 13 bases in the middle. This CDR3 is built from 14 residues. The CDR3, as DNA: TGTGCCAGTAGTATTAGGGGCCCCCTTGATACGCAGTATTTT. Its translation: CASSIRGPLDTQYF. Based on the CDR3 plus reference TRBV19 and TRBJ2-3, the full variable domain is DGGITQSPKYLFRKEGQNVTLSCEQNLNHDAMYWYRQDPGQGLRLIYYSQIVNDFQKGDIAEGYSVSREKKESFPLTVTSAQKNPTAFYLCASSIRGPLDTQYFGPGTRLTVL.

This rearrangement joins TRBV6-1 to TRBJ1-6; D is ambiguous. The germline gives CDR1 MNHNS, CDR2 SASEGT. V was cut by 3 bases and J by 3 bases, with 6 bases left in between. This CDR3 comprises 14 residues. The CDR3 protein is CASSEYSYNSPLHF. The CDR3 DNA sequence: TGTGCCAGCAGTGAGTACAGCTATAATTCACCCCTCCACTTT.

The V and J genes are TRBV18 and TRBJ1-4; D gene uncertain. Trimming took off 3 bases at V and 5 bases at J, with 10 bases between the two ends. This CDR3 spans 14 amino acids. CDR1 is KGHSH, CDR2 LQKENI, per germline. The CDR3 loop is CASSPKLSNEKLFF. DNA for the CDR3: TGTGCCAGCTCACCTAAACTTTCGAATGAAAAACTGTTTTTT. Full variable domain (outside the CDR3, taken from reference TRBV18 and TRBJ1-4): NAGVMQNPRHLVRRRGQEARLRCSPMKGHSHVYWYRQLPEEGLKFMVYLQKENIIDESGMPKERFSAEFPKEGPSILRIQQVVRGDSAAYFCASSPKLSNEKLFFGSGTQLSVL.

A few counts support this clone. The chain has TRBV19 and TRBJ1-2, with D tentatively TRBD1 (5 bases). Trimming removed 6 bases at V and 2 bases at J, with 19 bases between. The CDR3 totals 16 residues. CDR1 is LNHDA, CDR2 SQIVND, per germline (reference sequence). CDR3 nucleotide sequence: TGTGCCAGTAGGGGCGACGGTGGGGAGGGGAACTATGGCTACACCTTC. This gives the protein CASRGDGGEGNYGYTF.

The rearrangement uses TRBV19 and TRBJ2-5; the match to TRBD2 covers 10 bases. CDR3 length: 15 residues. Looked up from germline, CDR1 is LNHDA and CDR2 is SQIVND (reference sequence). V gave up 5 bases and J gave up 7 bases; unmatched junction bases: 10. The chain's CDR3 is CASSAQLAGEGTQYF. CDR3 coding DNA: TGTGCCAGTAGTGCCCAGCTAGCGGGGGAAGGGACCCAGTACTTC.

This clone was counted between two and nine times. The V and J genes are TRBV6-1 and TRBJ2-1; D possibly corresponds to TRBD1 (6 bases). Per the germline V gene, CDR1 is MNHNS and CDR2 is SASEGT. The V end was cut by 3 bases, the J end by 4 bases, with 25 bases between. The CDR3 loop spans 19 amino acids. The CDR3 DNA reads TGTGCCAGCAGTGAGGTAGTTGACAGGTGGAGAGCCTCTTACAATGAGCAGTTCTTC. The encoded protein is CASSEVVDRWRASYNEQFF.

The J gene is TRBJ2-7, the V gene TRBV6-5; 7 bases line up with TRBD1. The junction had 11 bases not matched to a gene; V was cut back by 8 bases and J by 7 bases. In germline, CDR1 is MNHEY, CDR2 SVGAGI. The length of the CDR3 is 13 residues. For the CDR3, the DNA is TGTGCCAGCCGGAACTCGGGGACAGATGAGCAGTACGTC. The encoded protein is CASRNSGTDEQYV.

This clone appeared a few times. CDR3 DNA sequence: TGTGCCGGAGGGAGGGGTAGCAATCAGCCCCAGCATTTT. As protein: CAGGRGSNQPQHF. The chain has TRBV6-6 and TRBJ1-5; D perhaps matches TRBD1 (5 bases). The V gene lost 11 bases and the J gene lost 0 bases, with 11 bases spanning the gap. Per germline, CDR1 MNHNY and CDR2 SVGAGI (reference sequence). This CDR3 is built from 13 residues.

V gene TRBV19 combines with J gene TRBJ2-2; 10 bases agree with TRBD1. Germline loops: CDR1 LNHDA, CDR2 SQIVND (reference sequence). The CDR3 extends over 15 amino acids. Losses at the gene ends were 4 bases for V and 1 base for J; bases not matched to a gene: 0. The CDR3 nucleotides are TGTGCCAGTAGTAGGGACAGGGGGAACACCGGGGAGCTGTTTTTT. It codes for CASSRDRGNTGELFF.

This rearrangement joins TRBV3-1 (or the pseudogene TRBV3-2) to TRBJ2-1; D is ambiguous. The CDR3 length is 12 residues. Germline CDR1 LGHDT, CDR2 YNNKEL (reference sequence). Trimming left V 0 bases short and J 15 bases short, with 12 bases between. The CDR3 loop is CASSQESAPWFF. In DNA form, the CDR3 reads TGTGCCAGCAGCCAAGAAAGCGCCCCTTGGTTCTTC.

J is TRBJ2-3 and V is TRBV3-1 (or the pseudogene TRBV3-2), with 11 bases matching TRBD2. In germline, CDR1 is LGHDT, CDR2 YNNKEL (reference sequence). The CDR3 has 16 amino acids. V lost 3 bases, J lost 1 base, and 3 bases stayed unmatched. The CDR3 sequence is CASSQELAGGTDTQYF. CDR3 DNA sequence: TGTGCCAGCAGCCAGGAACTAGCGGGGGGCACAGATACGCAGTATTTT.

V and J are TRBV7-9 and TRBJ2-3; D may be TRBD2 (5 bases). Trimming left V 3 bases short and J 0 bases short, with 10 bases between. Germline CDR1 reads SEHNR; CDR2 reads FQNEAQ (reference sequence). The CDR3 has 15 residues. DNA of the CDR3: TGTGCCAGCAGCTTGGAACTAGGAAGCACAGATACGCAGTATTTT. This translates into CASSLELGSTDTQYF.

The chain combines TRBV10-2 with TRBJ2-7; D might be TRBD1 or TRBD2, each matching 5 bases. V lost 6 bases, J lost 3 bases, and 12 bases lay in between. CDR1 is WSHSY, CDR2 SAAADI, per germline. This CDR3 contains 13 residues. CDR3 protein: CASSEGQGYEQYF. CDR3 nucleotides: TGCGCCAGCAGCGAGGGGCAGGGCTACGAGCAGTACTTC.

The V and J genes are TRBV5-1 and TRBJ2-2; D gene unclear. CDR1 is SGHRS and CDR2 is YFSETQ in the germline V gene. CDR3 length: 15 amino acids. Trimming left V 3 bases short and J 1 base short, with 10 bases between. The CDR3 region has the DNA TGCGCCAGCAGCTCGCCGGAGCGGAACACCGGGGAGCTGTTTTTT. Protein sequence: CASSSPERNTGELFF. Supplemented by reference TRBV5-1 and TRBJ2-2, the full variable domain reads KAGVTQTPRYLIKTRGQQVTLSCSPISGHRSVSWYQQTPGQGLQFLFEYFSETQRNKGNFPGRFSGRQFSNSRSEMNVSTLELGDSALYLCASSSPERNTGELFFGEGSRLTVL.

V is TRBV28 and J is TRBJ2-1, with no clear D. The CDR3 length is 16 residues. CDR1 is MDHEN, CDR2 SYDVKM, per germline. Trimming pared 7 bases from V and 1 base from J, leaving 17 bases between. The CDR3 nucleotides read TGTGCCAGCATAAATGGCGGCCCCATTTCCTACAATGAGCAGTTCTTC. This translates into CASINGGPISYNEQFF.

The V gene is TRBV20-1, the J gene TRBJ1-1; unclear D gene. Deletions cut 3 bases from V and 3 bases from J, with 17 bases between. This CDR3 comprises 15 residues. Germline V gene data show CDR1 as DFQATT and CDR2 as SNEGSKA (reference sequence). CDR3 protein: CSASIGSSIDTEAFF. CDR3 DNA: TGCAGTGCTAGTATAGGCAGCTCGATAGACACTGAAGCTTTCTTT.

This clone has only a few counts. This chain connects TRBV11-2 to TRBJ1-1, with 9 bases identical to TRBD1. Germline CDR1 SGHAT, CDR2 FQNNGV. Trimming cost V 6 bases and J 2 bases; bases outside gene matches: 4. The CDR3 runs to 14 residues. CDR3 sequence reads: CASRQGASNTEAFF. Here the CDR3 DNA reads TGTGCCAGCAGACAGGGGGCGAGTAACACTGAAGCTTTCTTT. The full variable domain, rest sourced from reference TRBV11-2 and TRBJ1-1, is EAGVAQSPRYKIIEKRQSVAFWCNPISGHATLYWYQQILGQGPKLLIQFQNNGVVDDSQLPKDRFSAERLKGVDSTLKIQPAKLEDSAVYLCASRQGASNTEAFFGQGTRLTVV.

This rearrangement joins TRBV6-1 to TRBJ2-3; D perhaps matches TRBD2 (5 bases). V lost 2 bases to trimming and J lost 3 bases, with 9 bases between them. CDR3 size: 14 residues. The germline CDR1 and CDR2 sequences are MNHNS and SASEGT. The CDR3 coding sequence is TGTGCCAGCAGTGAAATCGGGGTGACAGATACGCAGTATTTT. Its translation is CASSEIGVTDTQYF.

This clone was seen just once. The chain joins TRBV19 to TRBJ1-1, with D perhaps TRBD1 (5 bases). Germline CDR1 LNHDA, CDR2 SQIVND (reference sequence). Trimming pared 4 bases from V and 1 base from J, leaving 13 bases between. The CDR3 length is 15 residues. The CDR3 DNA sequence: TGTGCCAGTAGTACCCCCGGGGCCGGGAACACTGAAGCTTTCTTT. It encodes CASSTPGAGNTEAFF.

The chain uses TRBV4-3 and TRBJ1-5; D is uncertain. The V gene lost 3 bases and the J gene lost 4 bases, with 7 bases spanning the gap. Per the germline V gene, CDR1 is LGHNA and CDR2 is YSLEER. The CDR3 sequence is 13 residues long. The CDR3 coding sequence is TGCGCCAGCAGCCAGGCATCTAATCAGCCCCAGCATTTT. Translating it yields CASSQASNQPQHF.